One T cell receptor (beta chain) is described in this entry. The antigen is unknown. This entry belongs to a study of identifying expanded T cells in peripheral blood. Study results and caveats: Technical replicates showed approximately 1.2 changed clones; two weeks around 15; four weeks 19. Clone count variance between roughly two-week samples rose with total template count.

Produced via immunoSEQ multiplex PCR; TCRdb's table is partial and in-frame only. The sample shows around 100,000 clones, roughly 88% of them seen only once. No infections or other immune events were documented during collection. V lost 5 bases, J lost 6 bases, and 16 bases lay in between. Looked up from germline, CDR1 is SEHNR and CDR2 is FQNEAQ (reference sequence). The CDR3 runs 14 residues. The V call is TRBV7-9, the J call TRBJ1-2, with D unresolved. This receptor was obtained from a person between 18 and 75 years old in good health. The sample was blood. CDR3 bases: TGTGCCAGCAGCCCCACGTCCGGGTCTCATGGCTACACCTTC. It specifies CASSPTSGSHGYTF.